Shown below are 28 T cell receptor beta chains from a single sample sequenced in a study of T cells in Graves' hyperthyroidism and ophthalmopathy. RNA transcripts served as the template for amplifying TCR beta CDR3 regions. Using the HTBI primer set, a first-round RT-PCR was run on the TCR CDR3. TCRdb recomputed calls from the multiplex PCR reads with MiXCR, one row per CDR3 protein. The sample holds approximately 560,000 distinct CDR3 sequences; approximately 14% are singletons and the top ten take 7.3%. Material: blood. Receptor source: a woman aged 25-40 years with Graves' hyperthyroidism.

The sample holds a few counts of this clonotype. Just one base apart from a much larger clone, this may be a read error. The chain employs TRBV6-1 and TRBJ1-2; tentatively, D is TRBD1 (5 bases). The V gene's germline CDR1 is MNHNS and CDR2 SASEGT. The CDR3 totals 14 residues. In DNA, the CDR3 is TGTACCAGCAGTATCCTCGGGGACCTTTATGGCTACACCTTC. Residues: CTSSILGDLYGYTF.

This clonotype has a count of ten or more. The chain carries TRBV27 and TRBJ2-3; 9 bases are a match to TRBD1. J was trimmed by 5 bases and V by 8 bases; bases with no gene match: 11. The CDR3 is 15 residues long. Germline V gene data show CDR1 as MNHEY and CDR2 as SMNVEV (reference sequence). The CDR3 nucleotides are TGTGCCAGCCGAAGGACAGGGGTGTCTTTAGATACGCAGTATTTT. Protein sequence: CASRRTGVSLDTQYF.

The chain recombines TRBV12-3 or TRBV12-4 with TRBJ1-1; D remains ambiguous. The CDR3 has 14 amino acids. The ends were cut back, 3 bases at V and 3 bases at J, with 11 bases in the middle. The CDR3 loop is CASSFSSGDTEAFF. CDR3 coding DNA: TGTGCCAGCAGTTTTTCCTCTGGGGACACTGAAGCTTTCTTT.

This clonotype was counted ten times or more. The V and J genes are TRBV9 and TRBJ2-7; 9 nucleotides agree with TRBD2. The germline V gene has CDR1 SGDLS and CDR2 YYNGEE. V was pared by 0 bases and J by 4 bases, with 2 bases of the junction left unmatched. This CDR3 comprises 14 residues. The CDR3, as DNA: TGTGCCAGCAGCGTAGGCAGCGGGAGGTACGAGCAGTACTTC. Encoded protein: CASSVGSGRYEQYF. The full variable domain, completed using reference TRBV9 and TRBJ2-7, is DSGVTQTPKHLITATGQRVTLRCSPRSGDLSVYWYQQSLDQGLQFLIQYYNGEERAKGNILERFSAQQFPDLHSELNLSSLELGDSALYFCASSVGSGRYEQYFGPGTRLTVT.

This clonotype was seen repeatedly, ten times or more. This sequence joins TRBV3-1 and TRBJ2-1; D is unclear. V gave up 1 base and J gave up 7 bases, with 11 bases separating them. This CDR3 region has 14 residues. Germline CDR1 is LGHDT and CDR2 is YNNKEL (reference sequence). The CDR3 region is CASSQVNSFNEQFF. The DNA of the CDR3 is TGTGCCAGCAGCCAAGTTAATTCCTTTAATGAGCAGTTCTTC.

This clonotype was seen ten or more times. The chain combines TRBV3-1 with TRBJ2-7, with 9 bases aligning to TRBD2. From germline, CDR1 is LGHDT and CDR2 YNNKEL (reference sequence). This CDR3 contains 14 residues. V lost 1 base to trimming and J lost 5 bases; unmatched junction nucleotides: 3. This CDR3 reads CASSQGLAENEQYF. The CDR3 DNA follows: TGTGCCAGCAGCCAAGGACTAGCGGAGAACGAGCAGTACTTC.

This clonotype was counted many times. CDR3 in amino acids: CSASRLRTHEQYF. The DNA for the CDR3 is TGCAGTGCTAGTCGTCTGAGGACTCACGAGCAGTACTTC. This chain uses TRBV20-1 with TRBJ2-7, with D perhaps matching TRBD2 (5 bases). The CDR3 covers 13 residues. V gave up 3 bases and J gave up 5 bases, with 14 bases separating them. The germline V gene has CDR1 DFQATT and CDR2 SNEGSKA (reference sequence).

Concerning this clonotype: It may be a read error: a sequence one base away is much more abundant. The gene calls are TRBV2 and TRBJ1-5; 10 positions agree with TRBD1. Germline CDR1 reads SNHLY; CDR2 reads FYNNEI. The CDR3 runs 15 residues. CDR3 in DNA: TGTGCCAGCGGTCGACAGGGGGCCCCCAATCAGCCCCGGCATTTT. Residues: CASGRQGAPNQPRHF.

Only a few counts were recorded for this clonotype. The chain carries TRBV15 and TRBJ2-3; 7 bases map to TRBD2. CDR1 LNHNV and CDR2 YYDKDF come from the germline V gene (reference sequence). V gave up 0 bases and J gave up 4 bases; unmatched junction bases: 7. This CDR3 is built from 16 residues. The CDR3 nucleotides are TGTGCCACCAGCAGAGAACACCTGGGAGGGTCAGATACGCAGTATTTT. Amino acids: CATSREHLGGSDTQYF.

The rearrangement links TRBV7-9 to TRBJ2-1; TRBD2 matches 9 bases. The CDR3 contains 16 residues. The ends lost 3 bases at V and 8 bases at J; junction bases unmatched: 11. CDR1 and CDR2 from the germline V gene are SEHNR and FQNEAQ (reference sequence). The CDR3 sequence: CASSFLALAGSYEQFF. The CDR3 region has the DNA TGTGCCAGCAGCTTCTTGGCGCTAGCGGGAAGTTATGAGCAGTTCTTC.

This clonotype was found many times. This chain uses TRBV7-2 with TRBJ2-7; D call uncertain. Trimming left V 1 base short and J 6 bases short, with 7 bases between. From germline, CDR1 is SGHTA and CDR2 FQGNSA. This CDR3 contains 12 residues. This CDR3 is CASSLGLLEQYF. The CDR3 bases are TGTGCCAGCAGCTTAGGCCTTCTCGAGCAGTACTTC.

This clonotype showed up many times. The V gene is TRBV19, the J gene TRBJ2-5, with TRBD2 matching 8 bases. Per germline, CDR1 LNHDA and CDR2 SQIVND (reference sequence). The J segment lost 6 bases and the V segment lost 3 bases, leaving 15 bases of the junction unmatched. CDR3 length equals 17 residues. The CDR3 nucleotides read TGTGCCAGTAGTATGCTTGTTGATAGCGGGACCACGCAGACCCAGTACTTC. It translates to CASSMLVDSGTTQTQYF.

This clonotype was counted ten times or more. V is TRBV18 and J is TRBJ1-1; D is perhaps TRBD1 (6 bases). Germline V lookup: CDR1 KGHSH, CDR2 LQKENI. This CDR3 has 13 residues. Trimming took 6 bases from V and 6 from J, leaving 14 bases between them. CDR3 nucleotides: TGTGCCAGCTCCAGGGGAACAGACGCTGAAGCTTTCTTT. Protein: CASSRGTDAEAFF.

The V and J genes are TRBV9 and TRBJ2-7, with D maybe TRBD2 (6 bases). In germline, CDR1 is SGDLS, CDR2 YYNGEE. This CDR3 comprises 13 residues. Trimming shortened V by 10 bases and J by 4 bases, and 18 bases separated the two germline ends. The CDR3 DNA is TGTGCCGGATCCGGGACTCCGTCATACGAGCAGTACTTC. This sequence encodes CAGSGTPSYEQYF.

With respect to this clonotype: A much larger clone differs by one base, so this may be a read error. The V and J genes are TRBV5-1 and TRBJ2-2, with a possible D match to TRBD1 (6 bases). CDR1 and CDR2 (germline): SGHRS, YFSETQ. The CDR3 sequence is 16 residues long. The CDR3 DNA reads TGCGCCAGCAGCCGCGACAGGCAAACGAACGCCGGGGAGCTGTTTTTT. Its translation: CASSRDRQTNAGELFF.

In this sample, this clonotype turned up many times. CDR3 coding DNA: TGTGCCACCGCACCGGGATCGTGGCAGGGGCTAGGATATGGCTACACCTTC. Its protein product is CATAPGSWQGLGYGYTF. The genes are TRBV6-1 and TRBJ1-2; weak D call: TRBD1 (6 bases). CDR3 length equals 17 residues. Germline CDR1 and CDR2: MNHNS and SASEGT. Trimming took off 10 bases at V and 5 bases at J, with 29 bases between the two ends.

V is TRBV19 and J is TRBJ1-5; possibly TRBD1 for D (5 bases). This CDR3 comprises 13 residues. Germline CDR1 LNHDA, CDR2 SQIVND (reference sequence). Between the trimmed V and J ends, which lost 3 bases and 8 bases, there was a span of 11 bases. CDR3 sequence reads: CASSMNGGEPQHF. The CDR3 DNA reads TGTGCCAGTAGTATGAACGGGGGGGAGCCCCAGCATTTT.

This clonotype has a count of ten or more. V usage is TRBV7-2 and J usage is TRBJ2-7; D might be TRBD2 (6 bases). The CDR3 runs to 13 residues. CDR1 and CDR2 from the germline V gene are SGHTA and FQGNSA. The V and J ends lost 6 bases and 4 bases respectively, with 13 bases between them. The CDR3 region has the DNA TGTGCCAGCAGACCCGGGGGTGAATACGAGCAGTACTTC. Translating gives CASRPGGEYEQYF.

A few counts support this clonotype. The chain couples TRBV15 to TRBJ2-7; the D gene is possibly TRBD1 (6 bases). Trimming shortened V by 0 bases and J by 2 bases, and 11 bases separated the two germline ends. Germline CDR1 and CDR2: LNHNV and YYDKDF (reference sequence). The CDR3 is made up of 15 amino acids. CDR3 DNA sequence: TGTGCCACCAGCAGAGAGCGTGGACAGCCCTACGAGCAGTACTTC. This translates into CATSRERGQPYEQYF.

This clonotype was observed a handful of times. The gene calls are TRBV4-3 and TRBJ2-6; D is unclear. This CDR3 is built from 16 residues. Trimming shortened V by 0 bases and J by 2 bases, and 8 bases separated the two germline ends. The germline V gene has CDR1 LGHNA and CDR2 YSLEER. DNA of the CDR3: TGCGCCAGCAGCCAAGATGCTGGAGCTGGGGCCAACGTCCTGACTTTC. It encodes CASSQDAGAGANVLTF.

This clonotype has just a few counts. The V and J genes are TRBV20-1 and TRBJ1-6, with D possibly TRBD1 on 6 matching bases. V was pared by 2 bases and J by 0 bases, with 14 bases between. The CDR3 length is 17 residues. Germline CDR1 reads DFQATT; CDR2 reads SNEGSKA (reference sequence). CDR3 in amino acids: CSARNGQRSSYNSPLHF. In nucleotides, the CDR3 is TGCAGTGCTAGAAATGGACAGCGGAGCTCCTATAATTCACCCCTCCACTTT.

At least ten counts were recorded for this clonotype. The chain combines TRBV12-5 with TRBJ2-2; TRBD2 matches at 13 bases. CDR3 length equals 16 residues. The germline V gene encodes CDR1 LGHNT and CDR2 FRNRAP. After removal of 4 bases from V and 3 bases from J, the junction contained 2 bases not matched to a gene. CDR3 in amino acids: CASGSTSGRDTGELFF. CDR3 bases: TGTGCTAGTGGTTCCACTAGCGGGAGGGACACCGGGGAGCTGTTTTTT.

This clonotype has a count of ten or more. V and J are TRBV20-1 and TRBJ2-5, with 8 bases aligning to TRBD1. With 6 bases clipped from V and 5 bases from J, the junction kept 11 bases outside the gene matches. The CDR3 contains 14 residues. Germline V lookup: CDR1 DFQATT, CDR2 SNEGSKA (reference sequence). CDR3 sequence: CSANRGTSRETQYF. The CDR3 nucleotides are TGCAGTGCAAACAGGGGGACCTCAAGGGAGACCCAGTACTTC.

This clonotype was detected many times. The gene calls are TRBV6-1 and TRBJ1-5, with D maybe TRBD1 (5 bases). Trimming cost V 6 bases and J 0 bases, with 9 bases left between them. The germline CDR1 and CDR2 sequences are MNHNS and SASEGT. This CDR3 spans 14 amino acids. CDR3 protein: CASRTAYSNQPQHF. The CDR3 nucleotides read TGTGCCAGCAGGACAGCTTATAGCAATCAGCCCCAGCATTTT.

This clonotype came up many times. The chain couples TRBV7-2 to TRBJ2-7; unclear D gene. The CDR3 sequence is 11 residues long. The V gene's germline CDR1 is SGHTA and CDR2 FQGNSA. Trimming left V 6 bases short and J 3 bases short, with 6 bases between. Written as DNA, the CDR3 is TGTGCCAGCAGACTAAACTACGAGCAGTACTTC. Its protein is CASRLNYEQYF.

The gene calls are TRBV27 and TRBJ1-2; TRBD1 agrees at 7 bases. The J segment lost 8 bases and the V segment lost 5 bases, leaving 11 bases of the junction unmatched. This CDR3 region has 14 residues. Per germline, CDR1 MNHEY and CDR2 SMNVEV (reference sequence). The CDR3 DNA reads as TGTGCCAGCAGTATTAACACAGGGGCGGGGGGCTACACCTTC. Amino acids: CASSINTGAGGYTF.

This clonotype showed up just a few times. The genes are TRBV19 and TRBJ1-6, with 7 bases matching TRBD1. The V and J ends lost 5 bases and 7 bases, in that order; junction bases with no gene match: 5. Per germline, CDR1 LNHDA and CDR2 SQIVND (reference sequence). This CDR3 contains 14 residues. Here the CDR3 DNA reads TGTGCCAGTAGTGGGGGACAGCCGAATTCACCCCTCCACTTT. The encoded protein is CASSGGQPNSPLHF.

This clonotype occurred many times. The chain couples TRBV7-2 to TRBJ2-2, with unresolved D. The V end lost 2 bases, the J end lost 1 base, and 14 bases lay between the germline ends. The CDR3 has 17 amino acids. Germline V lookup: CDR1 SGHTA, CDR2 FQGNSA. The CDR3 spells CASSLNSHPGNTGELFF. CDR3 coding DNA: TGTGCCAGCAGCTTAAATTCTCACCCGGGGAACACCGGGGAGCTGTTTTTT.